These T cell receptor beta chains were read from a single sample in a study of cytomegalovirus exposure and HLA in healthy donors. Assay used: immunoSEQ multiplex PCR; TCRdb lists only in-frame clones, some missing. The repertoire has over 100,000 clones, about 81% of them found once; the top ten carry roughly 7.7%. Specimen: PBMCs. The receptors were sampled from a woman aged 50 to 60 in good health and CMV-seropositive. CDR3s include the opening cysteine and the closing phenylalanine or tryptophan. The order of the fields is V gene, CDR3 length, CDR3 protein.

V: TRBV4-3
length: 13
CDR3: CASSQDFRTEAFF

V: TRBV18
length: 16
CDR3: CASSTSLAGGLETQYF

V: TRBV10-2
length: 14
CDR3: CASRRREDSYEQYF

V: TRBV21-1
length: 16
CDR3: CASSKVCSGAADGYTF

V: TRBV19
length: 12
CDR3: CATQEAYYGYTF

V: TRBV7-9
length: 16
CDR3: CASSLLGHYITDTQYF

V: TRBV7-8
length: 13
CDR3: CASSLRGRDGYTF

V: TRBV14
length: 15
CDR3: CASSPLLGPGDTQYF

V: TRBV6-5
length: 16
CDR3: CASSYGDRGGTGELFF

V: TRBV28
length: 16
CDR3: CASSFGSTWAKNSQYF

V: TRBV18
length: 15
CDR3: CASSPPDRAGNTIYF

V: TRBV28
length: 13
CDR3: CASNTGGSTEAFF

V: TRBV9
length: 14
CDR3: CASSVVREFGEQFF

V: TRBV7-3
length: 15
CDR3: CASSLDPTGLYGYTF

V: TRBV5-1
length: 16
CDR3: CASSLGQGGQNTEAFF

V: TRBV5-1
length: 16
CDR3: CASSFGQGRSTDTQYF

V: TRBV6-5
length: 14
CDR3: CASSKTGRNTEAFF

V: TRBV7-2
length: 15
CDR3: CASAPRGGRYNEQFF

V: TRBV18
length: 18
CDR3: CASSPRQTRELTNEKLFF

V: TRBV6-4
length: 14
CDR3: CASSDTDRATEAFF

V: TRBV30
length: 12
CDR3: CAWSRQIYGYTF

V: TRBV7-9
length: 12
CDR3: CSSSFSTAEAFF

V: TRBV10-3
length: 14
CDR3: CAIRGQGRYNEQFF

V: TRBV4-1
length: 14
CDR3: CASSTGQRLNEQFF

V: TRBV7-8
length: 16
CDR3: CASSTRRTGYSYEQYF

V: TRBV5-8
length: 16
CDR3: CASSLVMGRGNQPQHF

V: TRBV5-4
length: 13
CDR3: CASSLLTGQEQYF

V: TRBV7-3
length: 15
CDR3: CASSFPPTVNYEQYF

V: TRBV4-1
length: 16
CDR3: CASSPLGQTNFYEQYF

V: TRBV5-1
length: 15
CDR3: CASSDPGQPTTEAFF

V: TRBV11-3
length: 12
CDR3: CASSITSGELFF

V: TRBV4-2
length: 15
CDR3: CASSQEASGEYEQYF

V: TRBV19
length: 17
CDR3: CASSIDLESRVYTEAFF

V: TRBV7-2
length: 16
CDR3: CASSLDGASSSYEQYF

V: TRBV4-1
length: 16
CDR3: CASSHPAGTRGNEQFF

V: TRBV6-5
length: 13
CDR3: CASSRSGRYEQYF

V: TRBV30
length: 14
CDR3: CAWSVRDYFGTQYF

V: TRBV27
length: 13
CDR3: CASSLKTDQPQHF

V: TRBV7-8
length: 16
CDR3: CASSTSVQGLNQPQHF

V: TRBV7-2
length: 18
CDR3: CASSLPGLATVGTDTQYF

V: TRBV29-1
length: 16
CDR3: CSVELAGESWYNEQFF

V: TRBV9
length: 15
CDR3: CASSASLQGTTEAFF

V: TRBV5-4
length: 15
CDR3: CASSLGRVDSYEQYF

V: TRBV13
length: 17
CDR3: CASSLRLAGGSTDTQYF

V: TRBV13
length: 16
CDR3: CASSLRLVTDTDTQYF

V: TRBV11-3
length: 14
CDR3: CASSLSASPTEQFF

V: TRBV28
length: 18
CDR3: CARMGPRQGLYSNQPQHF

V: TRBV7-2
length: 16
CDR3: CASSLPSGTGLSPLHF